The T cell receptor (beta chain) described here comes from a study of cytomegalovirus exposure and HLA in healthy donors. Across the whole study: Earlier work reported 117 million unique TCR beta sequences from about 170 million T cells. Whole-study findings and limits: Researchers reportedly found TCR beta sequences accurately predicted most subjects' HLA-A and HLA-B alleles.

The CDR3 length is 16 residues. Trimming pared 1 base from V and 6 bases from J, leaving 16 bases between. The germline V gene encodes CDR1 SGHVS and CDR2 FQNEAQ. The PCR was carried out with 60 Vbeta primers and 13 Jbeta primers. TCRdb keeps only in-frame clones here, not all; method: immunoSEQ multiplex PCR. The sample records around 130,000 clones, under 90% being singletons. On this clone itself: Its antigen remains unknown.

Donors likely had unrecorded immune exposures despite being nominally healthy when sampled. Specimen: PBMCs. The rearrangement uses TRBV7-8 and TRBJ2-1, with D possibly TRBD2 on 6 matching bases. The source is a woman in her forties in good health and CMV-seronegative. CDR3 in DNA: TGTGCCAGCAGCTTAGGGGGGACGGGGGTTGGCAATGAGCAGTTCTTC. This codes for CASSLGGTGVGNEQFF.